A selection of T cell receptor beta chains follows, all from one sample in a study of cytotoxic CD8 clonotypes in ibrutinib-treated CLL. Repertoires were generated with immunoSEQ multiplex PCR, while TCRdb's copy carries only in-frame clones and drops some. The top ten clones hold around 5% of a sample with 30,000 or so clones, around 52% of them seen once. This specimen consisted of PBMCs, obtained before ibrutinib treatment. Every receptor here comes from a human donor with chronic lymphocytic leukemia. Each CDR3 is given with its conserved first and last residue. D genes are given only for firm matches. Clone size, where shown, is once, few, many, or a class for clones that have expanded.

TRBJ2-7	TRBD2	TRBV2	-	TGTGCCAGCAGTGATTATGCTAGCGGGACCCTCTACGAGCAGTACTTC	CASSDYASGTLYEQYF
TRBJ2-5	TRBD2	TRBV10-2	-	TGCGCCAGCAGTGATGGGACTAGCGCTTCGGAGACCCAGTACTTC	CASSDGTSASETQYF
TRBJ1-1	-	TRBV4-1	-	TGCGCCAGCAGCCAAGATTTATCCCCGAACACTGAAGCTTTCTTT	CASSQDLSPNTEAFF
TRBJ1-2	-	TRBV7-9	-	TGTGCCAGCAGCTTAGGCCAGGTCGCCTATGGCTACACCTTC	CASSLGQVAYGYTF
TRBJ2-2	-	TRBV28	-	TGTGCCAGCAGTTTTGGCGTTACCGGGGAGCTGTTTTTT	CASSFGVTGELFF
TRBJ2-1	TRBD1	TRBV4-1	-	TGCGCCAGCAGCCAAGGGGACAGCTCCTACAATGAGCAGTTCTTC	CASSQGDSSYNEQFF
TRBJ1-2	-	TRBV6-6	once	TGTGCCAGCAGTTTGGAGGGGGTTTCCCTCTTC	CASSLEGVSLF
TRBJ2-7	-	TRBV10-1	-	TGCGCCAGCAGTGAGGGGGCCGGCCTGGCCTACGAGCAGTACTTC	CASSEGAGLAYEQYF
TRBJ2-2	-	TRBV11-2	-	TGTGCCAGCAGCTTAACCCCCCCCTATCTCGCCGGGGAGCTGTTTTTT	CASSLTPPYLAGELFF
TRBJ2-1	TRBD2	TRBV7-3	-	TGTGCCAGCAGCTCGCAACTAGCGGGGGACAATGAGCAGTTCTTC	CASSSQLAGDNEQFF
TRBJ2-5	-	TRBV5-1	-	TGCGCCAGCGGGGACGGGCCAGAGACCCAGTACTTC	CASGDGPETQYF
TRBJ1-1	-	TRBV7-9	few	TGTGCCAGCAGCGGCTGGACGGAGAACACTGAAGCTTTCTTT	CASSGWTENTEAFF
TRBJ1-2	-	TRBV19	-	TGTGCCAGTAGTACTCCTCCTCACAAGCTGAACTATGGCTACACCTTC	CASSTPPHKLNYGYTF
TRBJ2-5	TRBD1	TRBV4-1	-	TGCGCCAGCAGCCAAGACCCAGGACAGGGGAGTTTAAAGACCCAGTACTTC	CASSQDPGQGSLKTQYF
TRBJ2-3	TRBD2	TRBV27	-	TGTGCCAGCAGTACCCCACTAGCGGGGCGTTTAGATACGCAGTATTTT	CASSTPLAGRLDTQYF
TRBJ2-1	TRBD2	TRBV27	-	TGTGCCACCTGGCAGGACAACCGCGGGGGTTATGAGCAGTTCTTC	CATWQDNRGGYEQFF
TRBJ2-1	TRBD2	TRBV7-9	-	TGTGCCAGCAGCTCCGAAGCGGGGGGCTCCTACAATGAGCAGTTCTTC	CASSSEAGGSYNEQFF
TRBJ1-1	TRBD1	TRBV2	-	TGTGCCAGCAGTGGGGTTGGACAGGGGGCGGCTTTCTTT	CASSGVGQGAAFF
TRBJ2-1	TRBD2	TRBV29-1	-	TGCAGCGTTGAAGCCGGACTAGCGAGAAACAATGAGCAGTTCTTC	CSVEAGLARNNEQFF
TRBJ1-5	-	TRBV7-2	-	TGTGCCAGCAGCTTAAAAGCGGGACGCAATCAGCCCCAGCATTTT	CASSLKAGRNQPQHF
TRBJ1-1	-	TRBV7-9	-	TGTGCCAGCAGACTGAACCCGACCACTGAAGCTTTCTTT	CASRLNPTTEAFF
TRBJ2-3	-	TRBV9	once	TGTGCCAGCAGAGGGCACAGCACAGATACGCAGTATTTT	CASRGHSTDTQYF
TRBJ1-1	-	TRBV5-4	few	TGTGCCAGCAGCTTTGGACAGTTTGAAGCTTTCTTT	CASSFGQFEAFF
TRBJ2-7	-	TRBV29-1	-	TGCAGCGTTGACGGCGAGCAGTACTTC	CSVDGEQYF
TRBJ2-7	-	TRBV7-9	once	TGTGCCAGCAGCCTAAGCGGCCACTACGAGCAGTACTTC	CASSLSGHYEQYF
TRBJ1-1	-	TRBV19	few	TGTGCCAGTAGGGGCCGTGGCGGGGCTTTCTTT	CASRGRGGAFF
TRBJ2-5	-	TRBV7-2	once	TGTGCCAGCAGCCCAAACGCTGAACGAGGAGAGACCCAGTACTTC	CASSPNAERGETQYF
TRBJ2-4	-	TRBV2	-	TGTGCCAGCAGTGTGGGCGAAAACATTCAGTACTTC	CASSVGENIQYF
TRBJ1-1	-	TRBV7-2	-	TGTGCCAGCAGCTTAATAGCAGGGACCATGAACACTGAAGCTTTCTTT	CASSLIAGTMNTEAFF
TRBJ2-7	-	TRBV7-3	few	TGTGCCAGCAGACCGGTTGGGAACAGGGACGAGCAGTACTTC	CASRPVGNRDEQYF
TRBJ2-7	TRBD2	TRBV4-1	once	TGCGCCAGCAGCCAAGACTGGACTAGCGCACTCTCGGGCGAGCAGTACTTC	CASSQDWTSALSGEQYF